This TCR beta chain derives from a study of T cell responses to AZD1222 COVID-19 vaccine. Overall study findings and caveats: Donors in the cohort were predominantly white British and more often female, and clonal diversity was possibly underestimated. Spike-specific TCR breadth and depth rose after two AZD1222 doses.

The method was immunoSEQ multiplex PCR; TCRdb's version includes in-frame clones alone and lacks a portion of them. The repertoire has about 110,000 clones, 70% to 90% of them found once; the top ten carry about 9.3%. Details on this clone: As yet, its antigen is unknown.

The germline CDR1 and CDR2 sequences are SEHNR and FQNEAQ (reference sequence). This CDR3 contains 13 residues. The junction had 2 bases not matched to a gene; V was cut back by 3 bases and J by 5 bases. This clonotype was sampled from an adult in good health. This specimen consisted of peripheral blood, obtained on day 0 of AZD1222 vaccination. V and J are TRBV7-9 and TRBJ1-1; 8 positions agree with TRBD1. The CDR3 loop reads CASSLTGATEAFF. In DNA form, the CDR3 reads TGTGCCAGCAGCTTGACAGGGGCAACTGAAGCTTTCTTT.